This TCR beta chain was captured in a study of metastatic and nonmetastatic thyroid tumors. Study-wide results and caveats: Significantly higher TCR beta diversity was reportedly seen in malignant thyroid tumors than benign nodules, in blood and tumor.

By sample share, this clone is medium-sized. Antigen unknown. In the same sample, other DNA sequences code for this CDR3. MiXCR re-clonotyped the PCR reads for TCRdb. This table has 30,000 to 35,000 clones, 25% to 30% appearing once. No treatment had been given to any patient before thyroid surgery. In germline, CDR1 is MNHEY, CDR2 SVGAGI. The CDR3 runs 13 residues. After removal of 0 bases from V and 5 bases from J, the junction contained 1 base not matched to a gene. The rearrangement joins TRBV6-5 to TRBJ2-7; 7 nucleotides align to TRBD2. The specimen was blood. The origin of this receptor is a female donor with papillary thyroid cancer or a benign thyroid nodule (not recorded which). Some clones in this sample may be carry-over from other donors' samples. CDR3 protein: CASSYSAGDEQYF. The DNA for the CDR3 is TGTGCCAGCAGTTACTCGGCGGGGGACGAGCAGTACTTC.